Listed here is a single T cell receptor (beta chain). Which antigen it targets is not known. No base qualities exist here, and no much larger clone lies one base off it. The entry originates in a study of shared clonotypes between healthy human individuals (dated by TCRdb to 2018 to 2020). Regarding the study in general: Three men and a couple of women, aged 18 to 49 years, made up the cohort. For each donor, CD4 naive and CD4 memory were each run on three plates, CD8 naive on two plates, and CD8 memory on one plate. The study deeply sequenced blood TCR repertoires of five healthy adults to estimate repertoire size and the extent of clonotype sharing between individuals. To increase sequencing depth and limit assay-specific biases, different laboratories used diverse techniques to prepare libraries and sequence TCR repertoires. Each donor's leukapheresis produced roughly between about 0.8 and 8.9 billion PBMCs. Overall study results and their limits: Rarefaction of sorted-subset datasets indicated incomplete sequencing despite the large sequencing depth. Sampling was limited to blood, and TCR repertoires in tissue likely differ from TCR repertoires in blood. The genetic and exposure-history diversity represented was limited by the small number of donors. Naive subsets generally had larger estimated clonotype richness than memory subsets. When four donors were compared, the shared fraction of clonotypes was 5% to 6.5% for naive CD4, 3% to 4% for naive CD8, more than 2% for memory CD4, and 0.3% to 0.5% for memory CD8. Compared with non-shared clonotypes, clonotypes shared by all four sorted-subset donors had higher generation probabilities. Pairwise subsampling led to the expectation that sequencing depth would affect the degree of clonotype sharing among donors.

The donors were healthy, HIV-negative adults with no recently reported acute infections or vaccinations. Only Caucasian adults living in Nashville, Tennessee, USA were represented among the donors. CD4+ T cells were enriched by magnetic negative selection, after which naive cells were positively selected on CD45RA and the negative fraction was taken as the memory subset. Blood was collected by leukapheresis, and PBMCs were isolated by Ficoll-Histopaque density gradient centrifugation and then cryopreserved in liquid nitrogen vapor phase. Analytical flow cytometry was used to check the purity and quantity of each magnetically sorted T cell population. From each sorted fraction, genomic DNA was isolated and quantified by UV absorbance on a Nanodrop 2000c. CDR3 length: 13 amino acids, cysteine to phenylalanine. Just CDR3 DNA is preserved here, 39 bases in frame from base 1. CDR1 and CDR2 are drawn from the germline V gene: SQVTM, ANQGSEA. V lost 7 bases and J lost 0 bases; the stretch between them is 12 bases long.

TCR CDR3 regions were amplified from genomic DNA by multiplex PCR using the deep immunoSEQ assay. Genomic DNA extracted from each cell subset was distributed evenly over all wells of several immunoSEQ 96-well plates, and each plate served as one replicate. For sorted subsets, each replicate PCR was loaded with about 0.2 ug genomic DNA, equivalent to 25,000 to 35,000 T cell genomes. Purified libraries were quantified with a Qubit 3.0 fluorometer, sized on a Bioanalyzer 2100, and re-quantified with the KAPA Library Quantification kit. Each immunoSEQ 96-well plate was sequenced on its own single-read 150-cycle Illumina NextSeq 550 flow cell. The study's processing was this. Because the immunoSEQ output included only junctional sequences and no quality scores, the filtering could not be the same as the filtering used for full-length reads. Sequences were annotated with PyIR, a Python wrapper for IgBLAST v1.9, using IMGT germline references to assign V/J genes and CDR3. Reads with weak V/J assignments (E-value above 1e-6), missing CDR3, stop codons, out-of-frame junctions, or ambiguous translated residues were removed. V3J clonotypes were defined as sequences sharing the same inferred V gene, J gene, and CDR3 amino acid sequence. Percentage overlap between repertoires was calculated by dividing the number of shared unique clonotypes by the size of the smaller repertoire. Three approaches were used to assess repertoire richness: RTK rarefaction, the Chao1 estimator, and Recon v2.1 estimates of unobserved clonotypes. OLGA was used to compute generation probabilities for all TCRbeta clonotypes that the gDNA method yielded from several donors. As stored in TCRdb, this immuneACCESS dataset retains in-frame rearrangements with V and J assigned. A fraction of the clones does not appear; measured against another copy, unresolved V genes explain less than half of the discrepancy, and the remainder lacks a known reason. For V, J and clone size, that table is used; D and trimming come from the DNA. In all, the sample holds approximately 2,300,000 clones, and just under 95% of those were seen once. The biggest ten clones account for around 0.35% of the sample.

The receptor's source is a young man in good health. Some clones in this sample may be carry-over from other donors' samples. The sample taken for sequencing was naive CD4+ T cells from PBMCs. The label giving this sample's cell subset or site can be read as: CD45RA+ positively selected. The chain employs TRBV29-1 and TRBJ1-1; TRBD1 might be the D gene, on 5 matching bases. The CDR3 has the sequence CSGGWGMNTEAFF. The DNA sequence is as follows: TGCAGCGGGGGATGGGGGATGAACACTGAAGCTTTCTTT.